This entry describes one TCR beta chain. Profiling relied on immunoSEQ multiplex PCR, and the TCRdb table lists in-frame clones only, not all of them. The sample records approximately 180,000 clones, roughly 86% being singletons. The donors formed part of the approximately 120-subject validation cohort, distinct from the 666-subject first cohort. The data derive from a study of cytomegalovirus exposure and HLA in healthy donors. Germline trimming cut 4 bases from V and 2 bases from J; bases unmatched to any gene: 9. Per germline, CDR1 LNHDA and CDR2 SQIVND (reference sequence). CDR3 length equals 16 residues.

This clonotype originated in a woman under 30 in good health and CMV-seronegative. The sequencing sample was made of PBMCs. The gene calls are TRBV19 and TRBJ2-7; 9 nucleotides match TRBD1. This CDR3 reads CASSTHPGTGTYEQYF. DNA for the CDR3: TGTGCCAGTAGTACACACCCCGGGACAGGGACCTACGAGCAGTACTTC.